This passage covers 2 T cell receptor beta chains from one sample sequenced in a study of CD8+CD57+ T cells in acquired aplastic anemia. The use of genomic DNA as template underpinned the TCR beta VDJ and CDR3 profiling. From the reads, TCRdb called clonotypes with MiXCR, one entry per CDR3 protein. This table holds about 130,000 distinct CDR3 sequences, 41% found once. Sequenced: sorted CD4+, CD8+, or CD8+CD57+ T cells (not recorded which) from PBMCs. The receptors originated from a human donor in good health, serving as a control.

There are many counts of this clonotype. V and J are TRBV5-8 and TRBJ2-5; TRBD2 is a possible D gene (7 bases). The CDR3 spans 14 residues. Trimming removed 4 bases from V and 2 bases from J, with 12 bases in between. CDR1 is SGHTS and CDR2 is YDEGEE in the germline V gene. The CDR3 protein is CASSGGAAQETQYF. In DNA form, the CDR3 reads TGTGCCAGCAGCGGGGGGGCAGCTCAAGAGACCCAGTACTTC.

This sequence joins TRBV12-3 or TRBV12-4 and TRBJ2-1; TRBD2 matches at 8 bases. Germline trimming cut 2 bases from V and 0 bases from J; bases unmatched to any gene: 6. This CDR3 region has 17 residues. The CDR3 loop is CASSLRRGARSYNEQFF. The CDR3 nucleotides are TGTGCCAGCAGTTTAAGGCGGGGGGCCCGCTCCTACAATGAGCAGTTCTTC.